This T cell receptor (beta chain) was identified in a study of T cell responses to AZD1222 COVID-19 vaccine (dated by TCRdb to about 2021). Looking at the study overall: AZD1222 recipients whose second dose came at about 4 weeks and those whose second dose came at about 12 weeks were combined into one group, since spike-specific TCR depth and breadth did not differ between the two schedules. A total of about 230 trial participants underwent TCR sequencing, of whom approximately 210 received two doses of AZD1222 and 26 received two doses of the MenACWY control vaccine. Trial participants were enrolled by age into 18-55, 56-69 and 70-plus year subgroups, with roughly 160, 29 and 62 TCR-sequenced participants respectively. General findings and caveats noted by the study authors: Most participants were white British and females outnumbered males, and the authors suggested that clonal diversity may have been underestimated. The vaccine-associated CD4 TCRs covered the entire spike protein, and the dominant responses fell in regions 160-218 and 743-854. After two AZD1222 doses, spike-specific TCR breadth and depth were significantly higher than at day 0 and than in MenACWY recipients. Conclusions about previously exposed vaccinees were limited because only a handful of AZD1222 recipients were SARS-CoV-2 seropositive at baseline. No day 14 peak-response samples were available, so repertoires were characterized only after the peak T cell response. In the small 56-69-year group, the increase in depth fell short of significance, most likely because of low power. Nearly half of unique spike-specific TCRs reportedly recognized epitopes outside regions mutated in the B.1.351 and B.1.1.7 variants.

What this sample's time point label stands for: baseline before first vaccination. Samples from vaccinated people were obtained from the UK trials COV001 and COV002, which included a single-blind randomized controlled phase 2/3 trial of AZD1222 (ChAdOx1 nCoV-19) in healthy adults. Trial participant PBMC samples were collected at day 0 and day 28 after the second dose for TCRbeta chain sequencing. The CDR3 regions of human TCRbeta chains were subjected to immunosequencing. The authors' analysis ran thus. Repertoire TCRs were matched against a reference library of SARS-CoV-2-specific TCRs generated with the MIRA antigen-specificity platform. Breadth was defined as the fraction of unique TCRs that were SARS-CoV-2-associated, and depth was defined as the fraction of total T cells that were SARS-CoV-2-associated. Using the MIRA data, each spike-specific TCR was assigned both to the spike region to which the TCR was reactive and to a CD4 or CD8 class. Log10-transformed breadth and depth values were compared by one-way ANOVA with Sidak's multiple comparisons tests. TCRdb's version of the immuneACCESS table is confined to in-frame rearrangements and falls short of the full clone set. An unresolved V gene accounts for under half of the shortfall where checked; the remainder is of unknown origin. V and J calls and clone size come straight from that table; D and trimming were deduced from the DNA. This sample is represented by some 120,000 clones; around nine tenths of them were singletons. 10% to 15% of the sample lies in the top ten.

The CDR3 contains 17 residues, cysteine and phenylalanine counted. Here the CDR3 DNA is all that survives: 51 bases in frame from base 1. From the germline V gene (reference sequence), CDR1 is LNHDA and CDR2 is SQIVND. The junction carries 23 bases between V and J, which are trimmed by 8 bases and 1 base respectively. Regarding this clone: Its antigen is unknown. The record has no base qualities; no much larger clone is one base away.

The TCR was taken from an adult in good health. Specimen: peripheral blood, collected on day 0 of AZD1222 vaccination. The chain links TRBV19 with TRBJ1-1; TRBD1 is possibly the D segment (6 matching bases). The CDR3 has the sequence CASSALGLRGENTEAFF. The nucleotide sequence is given as TGTGCCAGTTCGGCCCTTGGGTTAAGGGGGGAGAACACTGAAGCTTTCTTT.